This paragraph reports one T cell receptor (beta chain). Antigen: not known. The ends were cut back, 1 base at V and 0 bases at J, with 6 bases in the middle. The germline V gene encodes CDR1 SGDLS and CDR2 YYNGEE. CDR3 size: 14 residues. These data belong to a study of chemoradiotherapy in HPV16-positive cancers. The assay was immunoSEQ multiplex PCR, and TCRdb's table has in-frame clones only and misses some. The sample lists about 66,000 clones, roughly 90% occurring once. Repertoires were sampled repeatedly during chemoradiotherapy. Study outcomes and limitations: HPV-specific T cells were functionally defined from only a couple of HPV16-positive patients. HPV-responsive T-cell expansion during chemoradiotherapy was linked to improved recurrence-free survival in HPV16-positive patients.

The gene calls are TRBV9 and TRBJ2-3; a weak D match, TRBD1 (5 bases). The clonotype originates from a human donor with HPV-associated anogenital cancer. The sample consisted of blood, taken from a patient who underwent chemoradiotherapy. The CDR3 here is CASSVQGSTDTQYF. CDR3 coding DNA: TGTGCCAGCAGCGTACAGGGTAGCACAGATACGCAGTATTTT.